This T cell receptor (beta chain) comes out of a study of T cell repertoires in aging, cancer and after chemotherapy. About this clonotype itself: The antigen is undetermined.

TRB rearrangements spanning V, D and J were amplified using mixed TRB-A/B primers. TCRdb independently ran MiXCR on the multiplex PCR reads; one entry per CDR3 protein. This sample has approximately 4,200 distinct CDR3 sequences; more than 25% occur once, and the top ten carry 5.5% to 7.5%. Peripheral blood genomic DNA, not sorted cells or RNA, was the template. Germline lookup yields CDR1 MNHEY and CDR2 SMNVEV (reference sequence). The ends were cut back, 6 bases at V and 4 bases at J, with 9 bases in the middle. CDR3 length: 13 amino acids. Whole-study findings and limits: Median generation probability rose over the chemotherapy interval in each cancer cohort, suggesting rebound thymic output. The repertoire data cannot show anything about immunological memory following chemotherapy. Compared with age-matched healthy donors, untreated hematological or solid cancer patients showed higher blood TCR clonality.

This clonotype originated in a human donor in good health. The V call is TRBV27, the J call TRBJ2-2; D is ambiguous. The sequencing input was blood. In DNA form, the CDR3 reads TGTGCCAGCAGGCCAAGTAGCACCGGGGAGCTGTTTTTT. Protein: CASRPSSTGELFF.